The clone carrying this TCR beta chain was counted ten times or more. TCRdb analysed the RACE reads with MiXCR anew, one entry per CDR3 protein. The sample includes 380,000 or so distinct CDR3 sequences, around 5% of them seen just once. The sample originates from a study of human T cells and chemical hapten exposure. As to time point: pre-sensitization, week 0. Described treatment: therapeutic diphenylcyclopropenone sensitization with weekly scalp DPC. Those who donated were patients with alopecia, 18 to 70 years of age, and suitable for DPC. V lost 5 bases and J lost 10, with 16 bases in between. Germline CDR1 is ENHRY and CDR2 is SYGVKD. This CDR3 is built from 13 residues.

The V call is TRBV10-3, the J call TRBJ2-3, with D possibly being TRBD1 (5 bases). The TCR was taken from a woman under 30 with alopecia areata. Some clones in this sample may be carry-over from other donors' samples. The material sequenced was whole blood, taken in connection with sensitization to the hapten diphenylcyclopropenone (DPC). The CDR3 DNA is TGTGCCATCAGTTCAGGATCCCAAGGGGCGCAGTATTTT. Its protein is CAISSGSQGAQYF.